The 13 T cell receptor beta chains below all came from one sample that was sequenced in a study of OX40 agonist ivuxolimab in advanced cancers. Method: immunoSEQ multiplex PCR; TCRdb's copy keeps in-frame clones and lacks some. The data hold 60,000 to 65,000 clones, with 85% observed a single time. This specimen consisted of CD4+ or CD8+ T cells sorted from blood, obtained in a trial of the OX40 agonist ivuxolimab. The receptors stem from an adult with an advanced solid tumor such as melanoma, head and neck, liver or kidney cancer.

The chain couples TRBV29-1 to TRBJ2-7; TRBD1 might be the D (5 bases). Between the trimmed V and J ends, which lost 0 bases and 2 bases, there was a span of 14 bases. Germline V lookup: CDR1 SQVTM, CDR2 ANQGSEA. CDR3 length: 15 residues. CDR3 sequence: CSVEDPRQGAYEQYF. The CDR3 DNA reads TGCAGCGTTGAAGATCCGCGGCAGGGTGCCTACGAGCAGTACTTC.

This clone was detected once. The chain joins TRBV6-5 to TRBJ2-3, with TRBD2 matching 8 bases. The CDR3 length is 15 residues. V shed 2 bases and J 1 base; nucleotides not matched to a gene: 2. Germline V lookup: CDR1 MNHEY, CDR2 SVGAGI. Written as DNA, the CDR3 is TGTGCCAGCAGTTACGGGACTAGTCGCACAGATACGCAGTATTTT. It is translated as CASSYGTSRTDTQYF.

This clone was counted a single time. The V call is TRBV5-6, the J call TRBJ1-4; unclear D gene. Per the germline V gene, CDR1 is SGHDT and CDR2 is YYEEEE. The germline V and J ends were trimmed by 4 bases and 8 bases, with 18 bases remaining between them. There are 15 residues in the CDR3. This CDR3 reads CASSVKTRPGEKLFF. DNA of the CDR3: TGTGCCAGCAGCGTCAAAACCCGACCTGGGGAAAAACTGTTTTTT.

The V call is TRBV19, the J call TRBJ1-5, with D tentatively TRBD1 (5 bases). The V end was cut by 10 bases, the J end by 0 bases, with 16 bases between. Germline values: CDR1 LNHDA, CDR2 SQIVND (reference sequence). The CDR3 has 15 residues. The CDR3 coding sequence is TGTGCCACCGAACCGGGGGAGCATAGCAATCAGCCCCAGCATTTT. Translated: CATEPGEHSNQPQHF.

CDR3 region: CASSGSPPPNTGELFF. The CDR3 DNA sequence: TGTGCCAGCAGTGGGAGTCCTCCCCCGAACACCGGGGAGCTGTTTTTT. The chain recombines TRBV6-1 with TRBJ2-2; no clear D. The CDR3 extends over 16 amino acids. Germline CDR1 and CDR2: MNHNS and SASEGT. V lost 4 bases to trimming and J lost 0 bases, with 12 bases between them.

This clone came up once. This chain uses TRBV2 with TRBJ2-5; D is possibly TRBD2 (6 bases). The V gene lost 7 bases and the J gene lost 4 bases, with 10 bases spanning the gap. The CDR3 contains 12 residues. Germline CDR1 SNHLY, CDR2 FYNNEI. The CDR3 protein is CASTQGGETQYF. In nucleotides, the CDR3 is TGTGCCAGCACCCAGGGAGGAGAGACCCAGTACTTC. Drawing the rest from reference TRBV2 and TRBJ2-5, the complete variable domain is EPEVTQTPSHQVTQMGQEVILRCVPISNHLYFYWYRQILGQKVEFLVSFYNNEISEKSEIFDDQFSVERPDGSNFTLKIRSTKLEDSAMYFCASTQGGETQYFGPGTRLLVL.

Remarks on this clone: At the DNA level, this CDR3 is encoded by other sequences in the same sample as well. The CDR3 region is CASSRNYEQYF. CDR3 coding DNA: TGCGCCAGCAGCAGGAACTACGAGCAGTACTTC. The chain carries TRBV5-1 and TRBJ2-7; D is uncertain. Germline loops: CDR1 SGHRS, CDR2 YFSETQ. The germline V and J ends were trimmed by 4 bases and 3 bases, with 5 bases remaining between them. This CDR3 region has 11 residues.

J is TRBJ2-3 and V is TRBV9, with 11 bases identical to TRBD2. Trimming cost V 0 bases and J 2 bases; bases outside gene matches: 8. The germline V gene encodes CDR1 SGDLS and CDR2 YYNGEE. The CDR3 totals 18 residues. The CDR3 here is CASSVVGLAGGFTDTQYF. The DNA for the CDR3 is TGTGCCAGCAGCGTAGTGGGTCTAGCGGGAGGTTTCACAGATACGCAGTATTTT.

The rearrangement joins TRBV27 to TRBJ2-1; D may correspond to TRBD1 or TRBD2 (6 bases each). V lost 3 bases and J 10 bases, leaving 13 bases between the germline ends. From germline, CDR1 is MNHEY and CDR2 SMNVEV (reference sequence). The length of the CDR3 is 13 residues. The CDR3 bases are TGTGCCAGCAGTTTTAGGGGGGACGACGAGCAGTTCTTC. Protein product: CASSFRGDDEQFF.

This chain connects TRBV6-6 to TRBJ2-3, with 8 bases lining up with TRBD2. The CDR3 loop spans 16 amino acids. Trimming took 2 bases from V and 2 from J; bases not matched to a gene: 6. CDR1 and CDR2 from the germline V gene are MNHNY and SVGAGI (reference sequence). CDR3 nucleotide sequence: TGTGCCAGCAGTTACCCAGCGGGAGAAAACACAGATACGCAGTATTTT. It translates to CASSYPAGENTDTQYF.

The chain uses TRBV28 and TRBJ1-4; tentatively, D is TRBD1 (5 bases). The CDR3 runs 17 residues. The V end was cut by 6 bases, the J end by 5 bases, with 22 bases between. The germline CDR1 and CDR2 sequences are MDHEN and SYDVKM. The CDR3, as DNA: TGTGCCAGCAGGGGTTTGACAGCACCCGCACCGAATGAAAAACTGTTTTTT. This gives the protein CASRGLTAPAPNEKLFF.

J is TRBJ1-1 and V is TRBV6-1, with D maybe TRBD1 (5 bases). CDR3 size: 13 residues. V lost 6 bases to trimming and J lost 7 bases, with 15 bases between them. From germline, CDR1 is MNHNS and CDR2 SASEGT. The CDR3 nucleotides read TGTGCCAGCAGGTGGGGACGGTCTAGTGAAGCTTTCTTT. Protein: CASRWGRSSEAFF.

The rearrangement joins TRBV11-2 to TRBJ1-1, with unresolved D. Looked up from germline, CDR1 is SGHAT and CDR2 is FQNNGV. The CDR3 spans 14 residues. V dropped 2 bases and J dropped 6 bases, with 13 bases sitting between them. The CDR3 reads CASSLIESRAEAFF. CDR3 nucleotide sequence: TGTGCCAGCAGCTTAATAGAATCTCGCGCTGAAGCTTTCTTT.